This T cell receptor beta chain was retrieved from a study of post-analysis software for immune sequencing data (dated by TCRdb to 2014 to 2015). For the study in its entirety: Disease courses on record covered relapsing-remitting, secondary progressive and progressive-relapsing multiple sclerosis, though some patients had no subtype annotation. The multiple sclerosis patient repertoires were compared with 11 previously published healthy control repertoires from donors aged roughly 6 to 27 years. A subset of samples was prepared in parallel using single-end sample barcoding, then pooled and co-amplified after Illumina adapter ligation. The research as a whole found: Compared with controls, multiple sclerosis patients had significantly lower normalized Chao1 diversity, a finding suggesting substantial peripheral T-cell clonal expansion. The control group was slightly older than the multiple sclerosis patient group. Direct clustering with F measure revealed strong co-clustering of samples prepared in the same batch, which led to a batch-effect correction. A few TRBV segments, including TRBV5-6, TRBV5-1 and TRBV20-1, were significantly more frequent in patients than controls.

As to this clonotype: No antigen is known for it. Base qualities are missing; no much larger clone stands one base away.

V is trimmed back by 6 bases and J by 6 bases, and the junction contains 6 bases that no gene match accounts for. CDR1 MNHNY and CDR2 SVGAGI were looked up in the germline V gene (reference sequence). Measured from the cysteine to the phenylalanine, the CDR3 is 14 residues long. The sequence is cut down to CDR3 DNA, 42 bases in frame from base 1. Libraries were prepared through PCR. Instrument used: Illumina HiSeq 2500. Unique molecular identifiers were incorporated into TCR beta cDNA libraries to reduce PCR and sequencing biases. Every 1 to 10 million input T cells yielded 500,000 or so cDNA molecules, meaning each molecule approximated one T cell. The patient libraries were prepared and sequenced with the same protocol used for the earlier healthy control dataset. Within a given batch, samples were prepared together, multiplexed and sequenced on the same HiSeq lane. The authors processed their data as follows. Raw barcoded reads were processed with MIGEC, discarding single-read molecular identifier groups before consensus assembly and CDR3 extraction. VDJtools was used for post-analysis of the clonotype tables, and diversity was normalized by down-sampling every dataset to the size of the smallest sample. To correct batch-related cross-sample contamination, repertoire overlap clustering matched CDR3 amino acid sequences but not nucleotide sequences. TCRdb reran the public reads through fastp at Q25 and MiXCR, keeping productive beta chains. Rows are combined by CDR3 protein, so each entry shows the most common genes and DNA. TCRdb, rather than the study authors, made the V and J calls. The sample includes about 680,000 distinct CDR3 sequences, with 59% observed a single time. The ten largest clonotypes hold approximately 11% of the sample.

To demonstrate the VDJtools post-analysis software, the study profiled TCR beta repertoires from the peripheral blood of about 13 young patients with multiple sclerosis. Multiple sclerosis patients were children and adolescents aged roughly 6 to 17 years. The sample was blood. This sequence originates from a girl aged 2 to 9 with multiple sclerosis. The rearranged chain carries TRBV6-6 and TRBJ1-2, with 11 middle bases fitting TRBD1. CDR3 region: CASSGTGGGHGYTF. In nucleotides, the sequence is TGTGCCAGCAGCGGGACAGGGGGAGGGCATGGCTACACCTTC.